The present T cell receptor (beta chain) was sequenced within a study of blood T cell repertoires in COVID-19. Here immunoSEQ multiplex PCR was the method, and the copy in TCRdb shows in-frame clones only, minus some. The sample has approximately 270,000 clones, over 75% seen once. Recovered Cohort 3 donors showed two negative PCRs, clearance, or symptom resolution. The CDR3 has 15 residues. V trimming: 0 bases; J trimming: 4 bases; junction bases outside the gene matches: 3. Germline V gene data show CDR1 as MNHEY and CDR2 as SMNVEV (reference sequence). Sequencing input: PBMCs or T cells enriched from blood (not recorded which). The source is a man aged 40-50 years who had recovered from COVID-19. The rearrangement joins TRBV27 to TRBJ1-5; 7 nucleotides match TRBD1. CDR3 nucleotides: TGTGCCAGCAGTTTATCGGGGACAGAAAATCAGCCCCAGCATTTT. Its translation is CASSLSGTENQPQHF.